This T cell receptor (beta chain) was captured by sequencing in a study of cytomegalovirus exposure and HLA in healthy donors. V lost 6 bases and J lost 15, with 18 bases in between. The CDR3 covers 12 residues. Germline CDR1 and CDR2: MNHEY and SMNVEV (reference sequence). General observations from the study: Among TCR beta chains, those listed as cytomegalovirus-associated numbered around 180. What was likely a sequencing artifact was a cluster of highly shared sequence variants.

A word on this clone: Its antigen is still unknown.

PCR amplification relied on 60 Vbeta primers (plus 13 Jbeta primers). Generated by immunoSEQ multiplex PCR, the TCRdb table keeps only in-frame clones and is missing some. The sample includes 110,000 to 150,000 clones, approximately 84% of them seen just once. The receptor's source is a woman aged 55-75 years in good health and CMV-seropositive. The sample taken for sequencing was PBMCs. J is TRBJ2-1 and V is TRBV27, with D possibly being TRBD2 (5 bases). CDR3 DNA: TGTGCCAGCAGGTCGGGATTAGTTGGAGCGTTCTTC. Translating gives CASRSGLVGAFF.